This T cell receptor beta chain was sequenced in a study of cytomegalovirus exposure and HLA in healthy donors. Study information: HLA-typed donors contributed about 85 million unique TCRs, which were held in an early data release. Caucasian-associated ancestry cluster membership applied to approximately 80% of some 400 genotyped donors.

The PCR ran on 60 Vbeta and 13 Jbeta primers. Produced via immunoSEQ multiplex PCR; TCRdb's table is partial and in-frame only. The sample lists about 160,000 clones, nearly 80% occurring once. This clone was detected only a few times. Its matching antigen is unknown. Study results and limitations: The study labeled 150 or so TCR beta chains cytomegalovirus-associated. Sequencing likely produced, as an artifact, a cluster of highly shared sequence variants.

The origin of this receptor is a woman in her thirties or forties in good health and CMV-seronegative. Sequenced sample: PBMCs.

CDR3 sequence: CASSLYDRNSPLHF. CDR3 bases: TGCGCCAGCAGCTTGTACGACAGAAATTCACCCCTCCACTTT. The rearrangement links TRBV5-1 to TRBJ1-6; D possibly corresponds to TRBD1 (5 bases). CDR1 is SGHRS and CDR2 is YFSETQ in the germline V gene. There are 14 residues in the CDR3. V lost 1 base to trimming and J lost 7 bases, with 9 bases between them.